The 24 T cell receptor beta chains below come from one sample, sequenced in a study of cytomegalovirus exposure and HLA in healthy donors. Primers included in the PCR were 60 Vbeta and 13 Jbeta primers. Profiled with immunoSEQ multiplex PCR; TCRdb holds only in-frame clones, not every one. The repertoire holds some 190,000 clones, with more than 70% as singletons. Sequencing was done on a sample of PBMCs. The source is a girl aged 10-17 years in good health and CMV-seropositive.

A single count supports this clone. The chain recombines TRBV14 with TRBJ2-7, with 10 positions matching TRBD1. The CDR3 covers 13 residues. V lost 6 bases to trimming and J lost 3 bases; unmatched junction nucleotides: 2. The germline V gene encodes CDR1 SGHDN and CDR2 FVKESK. In nucleotides, the CDR3 is TGTGCCAGCAGAAGGGACAGGGGCTACGAGCAGTACTTC. It encodes CASRRDRGYEQYF.

CDR3 DNA sequence: TGTGCCAGCAGCTCCCACTACAATGAGCAGTTCTTC. Protein product: CASSSHYNEQFF. The genes are TRBV7-9 and TRBJ2-1; D call uncertain. The CDR3 consists of 12 residues. Germline V gene data show CDR1 as SEHNR and CDR2 as FQNEAQ (reference sequence). The V gene lost 4 bases and the J gene lost 3 bases, with 4 bases spanning the gap.

This chain links TRBV27 with TRBJ2-7, with no clear D. The germline V gene has CDR1 MNHEY and CDR2 SMNVEV (reference sequence). The CDR3 consists of 14 residues. V lost 6 bases and J lost 4, with 16 bases in between. CDR3 sequence: CASSPTILRYEQYF. CDR3 in DNA: TGTGCCAGCAGCCCCACCATTCTTCGGTACGAGCAGTACTTC.

The chain uses TRBV29-1 and TRBJ1-2, with D maybe TRBD1 (6 bases). The CDR3 is 12 residues long. Germline V lookup: CDR1 SQVTM, CDR2 ANQGSEA. Trimming cost V 6 bases and J 7 bases, with 15 bases left between them. The CDR3 bases are TGCAGCGTGGAGGGGGGGGGTGGTGGCTACACCTTC. Translation: CSVEGGGGGYTF.

V gene TRBV7-6 combines with J gene TRBJ2-1; TRBD2 agrees at 11 bases. CDR3 length: 17 amino acids. Trimming cost V 2 bases and J 7 bases; bases outside gene matches: 10. Germline V gene lookup returns CDR1 SGHVS and CDR2 FNYEAQ. The CDR3 DNA reads TGTGCCAGCAGCTTAAACTCCCTAGCGGGAGGTCAGAATGAGCAGTTCTTC. This encodes CASSLNSLAGGQNEQFF.

CDR3 residues: CASSDRGGGEGYTF. The CDR3 nucleotides read TGTGCCAGCAGTGATCGCGGAGGGGGCGAAGGCTACACCTTC. The chain uses TRBV6-1 and TRBJ1-2; TRBD1 agrees at 7 bases. CDR3 length equals 14 residues. The V segment lost 3 bases and the J segment 8 bases; nucleotides outside the gene matches: 9. Germline CDR1 is MNHNS and CDR2 is SASEGT.

V is TRBV4-1 and J is TRBJ2-1; D possibly corresponds to TRBD2 (5 bases). The V end was cut by 4 bases, the J end by 10 bases, with 17 bases between. The CDR3 consists of 14 residues. Germline CDR1 and CDR2: MGHRA and YSYEKL. CDR3 sequence (DNA): TGCGCCAGCAGCCCGATAGCGCCTCAAGCGGAGCAGTTCTTC. Residues: CASSPIAPQAEQFF.

The chain carries TRBV6-6 and TRBJ1-1, with D tentatively TRBD1 (5 bases). Germline V lookup: CDR1 MNHNY, CDR2 SVGAGI (reference sequence). The CDR3 has 15 residues. V was clipped by 4 bases and J by 1 base, with 13 bases between them. In nucleotides, the CDR3 is TGTGCCAGCAGTTCCCGGACGGGGGAGAACACTGAAGCTTTCTTT. Translation: CASSSRTGENTEAFF.

This clone was seen only once. This chain uses TRBV15 with TRBJ2-1; TRBD2 agrees at 11 bases. Germline assignment: CDR1 LNHNV and CDR2 YYDKDF (reference sequence). J gave up 3 bases and V 4 bases, and 5 bases lay outside the gene matches. The CDR3 contains 16 residues. CDR3 region: CATSITSGSNYNEQFF. The DNA for the CDR3 is TGTGCCACCAGCATAACTAGCGGGAGTAACTACAATGAGCAGTTCTTC.

V is TRBV7-9 and J is TRBJ2-3; 9 bases are a match to TRBD1. The CDR3 extends over 19 amino acids. Germline CDR1 and CDR2: SEHNR and FQNEAQ (reference sequence). The junction had 15 bases not matched to a gene; V was cut back by 5 bases and J by 0 bases. The CDR3 is CASSLRLTGGWGSTDTQYF. In DNA form, the CDR3 reads TGTGCCAGCAGCCTTAGGCTGACAGGGGGATGGGGTAGCACAGATACGCAGTATTTT.

This chain connects TRBV19 to TRBJ2-7; weak D call: TRBD2 (6 bases). V dropped 2 bases and J dropped 2 bases, with 13 bases sitting between them. Per the germline V gene, CDR1 is LNHDA and CDR2 is SQIVND (reference sequence). This CDR3 spans 15 amino acids. CDR3 DNA sequence: TGTGCCAGTAGTATATACGGGGGAGTCCCCTACGAGCAGTACTTC. Translated, it gives CASSIYGGVPYEQYF.

CDR3 nucleotides: TGCAGCGTTGATTCGCGGGGGCGGGACACTGAAGCTTTCTTT. As protein: CSVDSRGRDTEAFF. The gene calls are TRBV29-1 and TRBJ1-1; the D gene is possibly TRBD1 (6 bases). The germline V gene encodes CDR1 SQVTM and CDR2 ANQGSEA. The CDR3 has 14 residues. Trimming stripped 3 bases from V and 3 bases from J, with 14 bases between.

V usage is TRBV5-1 and J usage is TRBJ2-1; 7 bases are a match to TRBD1. With 2 bases clipped from V and 8 bases from J, the junction kept 7 bases outside the gene matches. CDR3 length: 14 amino acids. Germline V lookup: CDR1 SGHRS, CDR2 YFSETQ. CDR3 sequence: CASSFSDRAHEQFF. CDR3 nucleotides: TGCGCCAGCAGCTTCTCAGACAGGGCCCATGAGCAGTTCTTC.

This clone appeared a single time. The chain is built from TRBV7-8 and TRBJ2-7; 7 bases line up with TRBD1. Germline assignment: CDR1 SGHVS and CDR2 FQNEAQ. The V segment lost 0 bases and the J segment 3 bases; nucleotides outside the gene matches: 8. This CDR3 comprises 16 residues. CDR3: CASSLARPGGIYEQYF. CDR3 sequence (DNA): TGTGCCAGCAGCTTAGCGCGGCCAGGGGGTATCTACGAGCAGTACTTC.

The V call is TRBV30, the J call TRBJ1-2; D is undetermined. CDR1 is GTSNPN and CDR2 is SVGIG in the germline V gene (reference sequence). The CDR3 totals 14 residues. With 4 bases removed from V and 4 bases from J, the gap between germline ends came to 16 bases. The CDR3 nucleotides are TGTGCCTGGACCTCGCGGGGAACAGTCTATGGCTACACCTTC. It specifies CAWTSRGTVYGYTF. Using reference TRBV30 and TRBJ1-2 for the parts outside the CDR3, the full variable domain is SQTIHQWPATLVQPVGSPLSLECTVEGTSNPNLYWYRQAAGRGLQLLFYSVGIGQISSEVPQNLSASRPQDRQFILSSKKLLLSDSGFYLCAWTSRGTVYGYTFGSGTRLTVV.

CDR3 loop: CASSVERTGGEQYF. In nucleotides, the CDR3 is TGTGCCAGCAGCGTAGAGCGGACAGGAGGAGAGCAGTACTTC. The V call is TRBV9, the J call TRBJ2-7; TRBD1 aligns across 7 bases. Looked up from germline, CDR1 is SGDLS and CDR2 is YYNGEE. J was trimmed by 7 bases and V by 0 bases; bases with no gene match: 7. The CDR3 has 14 residues.

This chain uses TRBV4-2 with TRBJ2-7, with TRBD1 matching 8 bases. V gave up 4 bases and J gave up 2 bases; unmatched junction bases: 4. The CDR3 covers 14 residues. Germline CDR1 reads LGHNA; CDR2 reads YNFKEQ. DNA for the CDR3: TGTGCCAGCAGCCCGGGACAGGTCCCCTACGAGCAGTACTTC. This translates into CASSPGQVPYEQYF.

This chain links TRBV6-1 with TRBJ2-5; D gene ambiguous. The CDR3 covers 18 residues. V dropped 4 bases and J dropped 3 bases, with 24 bases sitting between them. CDR1 is MNHNS, CDR2 SASEGT, per germline. The CDR3 region has the DNA TGTGCCAGCAGTGTCGGCCCCCCGGCTGCGGCAGTAAAAGAGACCCAGTACTTC. Translated, it gives CASSVGPPAAAVKETQYF.

The sample holds one count of this clone. The V and J genes are TRBV29-1 and TRBJ1-2, with TRBD1 matching 9 bases. Germline trimming cut 7 bases from V and 6 bases from J; bases unmatched to any gene: 3. CDR1 SQVTM and CDR2 ANQGSEA come from the germline V gene. The CDR3 has 11 residues. CDR3 in amino acids: CSAGDRDGYTF. In DNA form, the CDR3 reads TGCAGCGCCGGGGACAGGGATGGCTACACCTTC. The whole variable domain, remainder taken from reference TRBV29-1 and TRBJ1-2, is SAVISQKPSRDICQRGTSLTIQCQVDSQVTMMFWYRQQPGQSLTLIATANQGSEATYESGFVIDKFPISRPNLTFSTLTVSNMSPEDSSIYLCSAGDRDGYTFGSGTRLTVV.

The table lists this clone with a few counts. This chain connects TRBV30 to TRBJ1-1; 7 bases are a match to TRBD1. Trimming removed 5 bases from V and 2 bases from J; junction bases left unmatched: 5. CDR3 length: 13 amino acids. Germline V CDR1 and CDR2: GTSNPN, SVGIG (reference sequence). CDR3 residues: CAWETGENTEAFF. CDR3 nucleotide sequence: TGTGCCTGGGAAACAGGGGAAAACACTGAAGCTTTCTTT.

Only a few counts were recorded for this clone. This chain connects TRBV5-1 to TRBJ2-2; 11 bases match TRBD2. This CDR3 contains 15 residues. Germline CDR1 is SGHRS and CDR2 is YFSETQ. Germline trimming cut 1 base from V and 6 bases from J; bases unmatched to any gene: 2. The CDR3 loop is CASSLMGLAAGELFF. CDR3 sequence (DNA): TGCGCCAGCAGCTTGATGGGACTAGCGGCCGGGGAGCTGTTTTTT.

V gene TRBV6-5 combines with J gene TRBJ1-4; D might be TRBD1 (5 bases). The CDR3 loop spans 15 amino acids. V gave up 2 bases and J gave up 6 bases, with 13 bases separating them. CDR1 MNHEY and CDR2 SVGAGI come from the germline V gene. This CDR3 is CASSYGEGGDEKLFF. The CDR3 DNA reads as TGTGCCAGCAGTTACGGAGAGGGAGGGGATGAAAAACTGTTTTTT.

V usage is TRBV18 and J usage is TRBJ1-3; D not resolved. Germline V gene data show CDR1 as KGHSH and CDR2 as LQKENI. V was shortened by 3 bases and J by 0 bases, with 12 bases between the two germline ends. The CDR3 totals 16 residues. Here the CDR3 DNA reads TGTGCCAGCTCACCGGCGGGGTCAAGCTCTGGAAACACCATATATTTT. This gives the protein CASSPAGSSSGNTIYF. The full variable domain, in which reference TRBV18 and TRBJ1-3 provide the parts outside the CDR3, is NAGVMQNPRHLVRRRGQEARLRCSPMKGHSHVYWYRQLPEEGLKFMVYLQKENIIDESGMPKERFSAEFPKEGPSILRIQQVVRGDSAAYFCASSPAGSSSGNTIYFGEGSWLTVV.

The genes are TRBV7-9 and TRBJ1-4; D perhaps matches TRBD1 (5 bases). CDR3 length: 18 residues. The germline V and J ends were trimmed by 1 base and 0 bases, with 15 bases remaining between them. The germline V gene has CDR1 SEHNR and CDR2 FQNEAQ (reference sequence). CDR3: CASSLVPDTLTTNEKLFF. The CDR3 nucleotides read TGTGCCAGCAGCTTAGTCCCGGACACACTGACAACTAATGAAAAACTGTTTTTT.